Listed here is a single T cell receptor (beta chain). The antigen is not known. V lost 6 bases to trimming and J lost 1 base; unmatched junction nucleotides: 12. This CDR3 has 17 amino acids. CDR1 is LGHNT and CDR2 is FRNRAP in the germline V gene. This sample was taken from a study of cytomegalovirus exposure and HLA in healthy donors. Study details: Membership in the Caucasian-associated ancestry cluster was found for approximately 85% of 398 genotyped donors. The study's findings and limits: High sensitivity and specificity were reportedly achieved when the classifier diagnosed cytomegalovirus status.

Amplification used 60 Vbeta primers and 13 Jbeta primers. The method was immunoSEQ multiplex PCR; TCRdb's version includes in-frame clones alone and lacks a portion of them. The sample includes some 200,000 clones, approximately 70% seen only once; the top ten take 1.8%. The sequence was obtained from a woman aged 30 to 39 in good health and CMV-seronegative. The chain links TRBV12-5 to TRBJ2-1; 7 bases fit TRBD2. Sequenced: PBMCs. The CDR3 nucleotides read TGTGCTAGTGGGCCCCAGTTCCAGCGGGGTTCCTACAATGAGCAGTTCTTC. It translates to CASGPQFQRGSYNEQFF.